Below are 31 T cell receptor beta chains sequenced from a single sample in a study of cytomegalovirus exposure and HLA in healthy donors. 13 Jbeta primers and 60 Vbeta primers were used for the PCR. Assay used: immunoSEQ multiplex PCR; TCRdb lists only in-frame clones, some missing. The data contain over 150,000 clones, about 80% of them singletons. The specimen sequenced was PBMCs. These TCRs come from a man aged 30-40 years in good health and CMV-seropositive.

The chain couples TRBV7-9 to TRBJ2-2; TRBD2 matches at 7 bases. CDR3 length: 14 amino acids. Looked up from germline, CDR1 is SEHNR and CDR2 is FQNEAQ (reference sequence). J lost 4 bases, V lost 3 bases, and 2 bases had no gene match. Written as DNA, the CDR3 is TGTGCCAGCAGCTTTGGGGGGGGCACCGGGGAGCTGTTTTTT. This codes for CASSFGGGTGELFF.

The chain joins TRBV9 to TRBJ2-1; D not certain. Between the trimmed V and J ends, which lost 4 bases and 3 bases, there was a span of 8 bases. This CDR3 contains 13 residues. Germline CDR1 reads SGDLS; CDR2 reads YYNGEE. In DNA form, the CDR3 reads TGTGCCAGCAGCCCTCAGGTCTACAATGAGCAGTTCTTC. This encodes CASSPQVYNEQFF.

This rearrangement joins TRBV9 to TRBJ2-1, with TRBD2 identical over 14 bases. After removal of 5 bases from V and 2 bases from J, the junction contained 18 bases not matched to a gene. The CDR3 is 21 amino acids. Germline assignment: CDR1 SGDLS and CDR2 YYNGEE. CDR3: CASSWTSGRNLRFGAYNEQFF. The CDR3 DNA reads TGTGCCAGCAGTTGGACTAGCGGGAGGAACCTCCGGTTCGGGGCCTACAATGAGCAGTTCTTC.

The chain combines TRBV30 with TRBJ2-5; possibly TRBD1 for D (7 bases). Trimming pared 3 bases from V and 4 bases from J, leaving 15 bases between. This CDR3 is 14 amino acids long. Germline-derived CDR1 and CDR2 are GTSNPN and SVGIG (reference sequence). The CDR3 loop is CAWRQGGATETQYF. CDR3 bases: TGTGCCTGGAGGCAGGGGGGCGCGACAGAGACCCAGTACTTC. Full variable domain (remainder filled in from reference TRBV30 and TRBJ2-5): SQTIHQWPATLVQPVGSPLSLECTVEGTSNPNLYWYRQAAGRGLQLLFYSVGIGQISSEVPQNLSASRPQDRQFILSSKKLLLSDSGFYLCAWRQGGATETQYFGPGTRLLVL.

The V and J genes are TRBV7-2 and TRBJ2-1; TRBD2 matches at 12 bases. CDR3 length: 15 amino acids. Per germline, CDR1 SGHTA and CDR2 FQGNSA. The trim removed 4 bases at V and 9 bases at J, leaving 7 bases unmatched. The CDR3 spells CASSSLAGGPAEQFF. The CDR3 coding sequence is TGTGCCAGCAGCTCTCTAGCGGGAGGGCCGGCTGAGCAGTTCTTC.

The rearrangement links TRBV9 to TRBJ2-3, with TRBD2 matching 8 bases. Germline CDR1 SGDLS, CDR2 YYNGEE. This CDR3 spans 18 amino acids. V was clipped by 0 bases and J by 5 bases; unmatched bases: 14. CDR3 in DNA: TGTGCCAGCAGCGTAGCTCCCGTCAGCGGGAGCGGAGAAGATACGCAGTATTTT. It is translated as CASSVAPVSGSGEDTQYF.

The chain joins TRBV27 to TRBJ1-1; D might be TRBD1 (6 bases). Trimming removed 0 bases from V and 2 bases from J, with 10 bases in between. In germline, CDR1 is MNHEY, CDR2 SMNVEV (reference sequence). CDR3 length equals 15 residues. CDR3: CASSLSAGANTEAFF. Written as DNA, the CDR3 is TGTGCCAGCAGTTTATCTGCGGGGGCTAACACTGAAGCTTTCTTT.

This chain links TRBV7-2 with TRBJ1-1; 7 positions agree with TRBD1. V lost 2 bases and J lost 4; bases outside the gene matches: 4. CDR1 is SGHTA, CDR2 FQGNSA, per germline. CDR3 length equals 14 residues. The CDR3 loop is CASSLKGAGTEAFF. Here the CDR3 DNA reads TGTGCCAGCAGCTTAAAGGGGGCTGGCACTGAAGCTTTCTTT.

This chain links TRBV7-9 with TRBJ2-5; weak D call: TRBD1 (6 bases). Per the germline V gene, CDR1 is SEHNR and CDR2 is FQNEAQ (reference sequence). The CDR3 has 14 amino acids. Between the trimmed V and J ends, which lost 4 bases and 5 bases, there was a span of 14 bases. The CDR3 sequence is CASSSTGWVETQYF. DNA for the CDR3: TGTGCCAGCAGCTCCACAGGGTGGGTGGAGACCCAGTACTTC.

The V call is TRBV6-1, the J call TRBJ1-1; TRBD1 aligns across 9 bases. Per germline, CDR1 MNHNS and CDR2 SASEGT. With V trimmed by 5 bases and J by 1 base, 5 bases remained unmatched. This CDR3 region has 15 residues. The CDR3 spells CASSRWDRENTEAFF. Written as DNA, the CDR3 is TGTGCCAGCAGTCGCTGGGACAGGGAGAACACTGAAGCTTTCTTT.

The rearrangement uses TRBV5-4 and TRBJ2-2; 7 bases are a match to TRBD1. This CDR3 has 15 residues. After removal of 0 bases from V and 4 bases from J, the junction contained 3 bases not matched to a gene. CDR1 and CDR2 (germline): SGHNT, YYREEE (reference sequence). This CDR3 is CASSLDRGGTGELFF. The CDR3 DNA reads as TGTGCCAGCAGCTTGGACAGGGGTGGCACCGGGGAGCTGTTTTTT. Full variable domain (missing parts from reference TRBV5-4 and TRBJ2-2): ETGVTQSPTHLIKTRGQQVTLRCSSQSGHNTVSWYQQALGQGPQFIFQYYREEENGRGNFPPRFSGLQFPNYSSELNVNALELDDSALYLCASSLDRGGTGELFFGEGSRLTVL.

The chain couples TRBV25-1 to TRBJ1-3; perhaps TRBD1 as D (5 bases). The V end lost 3 bases, the J end lost 0 bases, and 12 bases lay between the germline ends. This CDR3 has 16 amino acids. Germline V CDR1 and CDR2: MGHDK, SYGVNS. For the CDR3, the DNA is TGTGCCAGCAGTGACTGGGGCAACGACTCTGGAAACACCATATATTTT. This gives the protein CASSDWGNDSGNTIYF.

The chain uses TRBV12-5 and TRBJ1-5; D unclear. This CDR3 comprises 13 residues. Trimming left V 0 bases short and J 4 bases short, with 4 bases between. The germline CDR1 and CDR2 sequences are LGHNT and FRNRAP. CDR3 nucleotide sequence: TGTGCTAGTGGTTTGGTACTAAATCAGCCCCAGCATTTT. Residues: CASGLVLNQPQHF.

The V gene is TRBV7-6, the J gene TRBJ2-3; weak D call: TRBD1 (6 bases). The CDR3 consists of 14 residues. Trimming shortened V by 6 bases and J by 2 bases, and 12 bases separated the two germline ends. Germline V gene sequence: CDR1 SGHVS, CDR2 FNYEAQ. The CDR3 coding sequence is TGTGCCAGCAGGATGGCAGGGGTCACAGATACGCAGTATTTT. This codes for CASRMAGVTDTQYF. The full variable domain, rest sourced from reference TRBV7-6 and TRBJ2-3, is GAGVSQSPRYKVTKRGQDVALRCDPISGHVSLYWYRQALGQGPEFLTYFNYEAQQDKSGLPNDRFSAERPEGSISTLTIQRTEQRDSAMYRCASRMAGVTDTQYFGPGTRLTVL.

A single count supports this clone. V and J are TRBV11-2 and TRBJ2-2, with D possibly matching TRBD1 (5 bases). CDR1 and CDR2 (germline): SGHAT, FQNNGV. V lost 1 base and J lost 6, with 12 bases in between. CDR3 size: 15 residues. The DNA for the CDR3 is TGTGCCAGCAGCTTAGGATCAGGGATGTCCGGGGAGCTGTTTTTT. It is translated as CASSLGSGMSGELFF.

The rearrangement uses TRBV14 and TRBJ2-7; no firm D call. The CDR3 spans 14 residues. Between the trimmed V and J ends, which lost 0 bases and 3 bases, there was a span of 9 bases. Looked up from germline, CDR1 is SGHDN and CDR2 is FVKESK. The CDR3 DNA is TGTGCCAGCAGCCAAGATTTGACAAACTACGAGCAGTACTTC. Its translation is CASSQDLTNYEQYF.

The gene calls are TRBV10-3 and TRBJ2-5, with D perhaps matching TRBD2 (6 bases). The J call may be faulty, since TRBJ2-7 better matches the DNA end. Germline V gives CDR1 ENHRY, CDR2 SYGVKD. The CDR3 runs to 19 residues. CDR3 in amino acids: CAISESQGPGVRSSYEQYF. The CDR3 bases are TGTGCCATCAGTGAGTCCCAGGGCCCGGGAGTGCGGAGCTCCTACGAGCAGTACTTC.

V and J are TRBV6-5 and TRBJ2-7; TRBD2 is a possible D gene (5 bases). CDR1 MNHEY and CDR2 SVGAGI come from the germline V gene. The germline V and J ends were trimmed by 4 bases and 2 bases, with 12 bases remaining between them. The CDR3 runs 14 residues. The CDR3 DNA is TGTGCCAGCAGTTTTAGTAGCGTAGCCTACGAGCAGTACTTC. Translation: CASSFSSVAYEQYF.

The chain combines TRBV5-1 with TRBJ1-1; 7 nucleotides align to TRBD1. The V gene end was trimmed by 2 bases and the J gene end by 6 bases; junction bases not matched to a gene: 7. The V gene's germline CDR1 is SGHRS and CDR2 YFSETQ. The CDR3 loop spans 14 amino acids. The CDR3 loop reads CASSFTGDLAEAFF. The CDR3 DNA is TGCGCCAGCAGCTTTACAGGGGACTTGGCTGAAGCTTTCTTT. Using reference TRBV5-1 and TRBJ1-1 for the parts outside the CDR3, the full variable domain is KAGVTQTPRYLIKTRGQQVTLSCSPISGHRSVSWYQQTPGQGLQFLFEYFSETQRNKGNFPGRFSGRQFSNSRSEMNVSTLELGDSALYLCASSFTGDLAEAFFGQGTRLTVV.

The chain carries TRBV19 and TRBJ2-5; possibly TRBD2 for D (6 bases). CDR1 is LNHDA, CDR2 SQIVND, per germline (reference sequence). V lost 6 bases, J lost 4 bases, and 12 bases lay in between. This CDR3 contains 13 residues. This CDR3 is CASSSRLGETQYF. In nucleotides, the CDR3 is TGTGCCAGTAGCAGTCGACTAGGAGAGACCCAGTACTTC. The entire variable domain, with the rest obtained from reference TRBV19 and TRBJ2-5, is as follows: DGGITQSPKYLFRKEGQNVTLSCEQNLNHDAMYWYRQDPGQGLRLIYYSQIVNDFQKGDIAEGYSVSREKKESFPLTVTSAQKNPTAFYLCASSSRLGETQYFGPGTRLLVL.

The chain is built from TRBV6-6 and TRBJ2-1; possible D gene TRBD2, 5 bases. Between the trimmed V and J ends, which lost 5 bases and 15 bases, there was a span of 20 bases. CDR1 is MNHNY, CDR2 SVGAGI, per germline (reference sequence). The CDR3 totals 13 residues. Here the CDR3 DNA reads TGTGCCAGCAGTGCCAGCGGCGGGTTAAAAGGGTTCTTC. It specifies CASSASGGLKGFF.

The rearrangement uses TRBV4-2 and TRBJ2-2; TRBD2 agrees at 8 bases. CDR3 length: 18 residues. Germline V gene sequence: CDR1 LGHNA, CDR2 YNFKEQ. V lost 0 bases and J lost 6; bases outside the gene matches: 12. Written as DNA, the CDR3 is TGTGCCAGCAGCCAAGATTTAGGTGAGACTAGCGTTCCCGGGGAGCTGTTTTTT. Encoded protein: CASSQDLGETSVPGELFF.

The J gene is TRBJ1-2, the V gene TRBV4-1; 7 positions agree with TRBD1. This CDR3 has 16 residues. Germline CDR1 is MGHRA and CDR2 is YSYEKL. The junction had 6 bases not matched to a gene; V was cut back by 0 bases and J by 2 bases. The chain's CDR3 is CASSQEGGGVNYGYTF. The CDR3 DNA sequence: TGCGCCAGCAGCCAAGAAGGAGGGGGCGTAAACTATGGCTACACCTTC.

The V call is TRBV5-6, the J call TRBJ2-5, with 11 positions matching TRBD1. Germline lookup yields CDR1 SGHDT and CDR2 YYEEEE. The junction had 3 bases not matched to a gene; V was cut back by 4 bases and J by 4 bases. The CDR3 contains 14 residues. CDR3 DNA: TGTGCCAGCAGCACCGGGACAGGGGGAGAGACCCAGTACTTC. It translates to CASSTGTGGETQYF.

V usage is TRBV6-5 and J usage is TRBJ2-7, with D tentatively TRBD1 (6 bases). The CDR3 has 12 residues. Trimming shortened V by 2 bases and J by 7 bases, and 9 bases separated the two germline ends. The germline V gene has CDR1 MNHEY and CDR2 SVGAGI. The CDR3 spells CASSYRGGEQYF. The CDR3 nucleotides are TGTGCCAGCAGTTACCGAGGGGGTGAGCAGTACTTC.

J is TRBJ2-7 and V is TRBV4-1; 8 bases align to TRBD1. The CDR3 is 17 amino acids. J lost 1 base, V lost 4 bases, and 12 bases had no gene match. The germline V gene encodes CDR1 MGHRA and CDR2 YSYEKL. The CDR3 bases are TGCGCCAGCAGCCCCTGGACAGGGCGGGACGGTTCCTACGAGCAGTACTTC. Its protein product is CASSPWTGRDGSYEQYF.

The J gene is TRBJ2-5, the V gene TRBV5-4; 13 bases map to TRBD2. The CDR3 has 15 amino acids. V trimming: 4 bases; J trimming: 1 base; junction bases outside the gene matches: 1. CDR1 and CDR2 from the germline V gene are SGHNT and YYREEE (reference sequence). The CDR3 nucleotides are TGTGCCAGCAGCGGGACTAGCGGGGTCCAAGAGACCCAGTACTTC. This sequence encodes CASSGTSGVQETQYF.

This chain uses TRBV9 with TRBJ2-2, with 7 bases matching TRBD2. The V gene's germline CDR1 is SGDLS and CDR2 YYNGEE. The junction had 9 bases not matched to a gene; V was cut back by 4 bases and J by 0 bases. This CDR3 contains 17 residues. CDR3 DNA: TGTGCCAGCAGCCCCCGACCGGGACTAACGAACACCGGGGAGCTGTTTTTT. This translates into CASSPRPGLTNTGELFF.

The chain uses TRBV4-2 and TRBJ2-5; 10 bases map to TRBD2. The CDR3 is made up of 14 amino acids. Looked up from germline, CDR1 is LGHNA and CDR2 is YNFKEQ. V was pared by 7 bases and J by 5 bases, with 7 bases of the junction left unmatched. In DNA, the CDR3 is TGTGCCAGCACCCCGGGACTAGCGAGCGAGACCCAGTACTTC. It codes for CASTPGLASETQYF.

This rearrangement joins TRBV19 to TRBJ2-7, with TRBD2 identical over 9 bases. The V and J ends lost 5 bases and 3 bases, in that order; junction bases with no gene match: 11. This CDR3 region has 16 residues. Germline V lookup: CDR1 LNHDA, CDR2 SQIVND (reference sequence). The CDR3 loop reads CASSPTPRREGYEQYF. CDR3 DNA: TGTGCCAGTAGTCCAACCCCCCGGCGGGAGGGCTACGAGCAGTACTTC.

The CDR3 reads CASSSGQGSSYEQYF. In DNA form, the CDR3 reads TGCGCCAGCAGCTCTGGCCAGGGGAGCTCCTACGAGCAGTACTTC. The rearrangement links TRBV5-1 to TRBJ2-7; TRBD1 is a possible D gene (6 bases). CDR3 size: 15 residues. Germline values: CDR1 SGHRS, CDR2 YFSETQ. The ends were cut back, 3 bases at V and 0 bases at J, with 13 bases in the middle. The full variable domain, in which reference TRBV5-1 and TRBJ2-7 provide the parts outside the CDR3, is KAGVTQTPRYLIKTRGQQVTLSCSPISGHRSVSWYQQTPGQGLQFLFEYFSETQRNKGNFPGRFSGRQFSNSRSEMNVSTLELGDSALYLCASSSGQGSSYEQYFGPGTRLTVT.